This T cell receptor beta chain was recorded in a study of molecular identifiers for immune sequencing clone quantification. A word on this clonotype: The junction does not match germline at one end; this may be a read error.

TCRdb re-called the PCR reads through MiXCR, storing one row per CDR3 protein. Of 600,000 to 650,000 distinct CDR3 sequences in the sample, 15% to 20% are singletons; the top ten hold around 0.86%. Germline V lookup: CDR1 MNHEY, CDR2 SMNVEV (reference sequence). CDR3 length: 15 amino acids. V gene TRBV27 combines with J gene TRBJ2-7; 9 bases fit TRBD1. The source material was naive CD8+ T cells from blood, with Jurkat cell RNA spiked in. Specified subset: FACS-sorted CD8+CD4-CCR7+CD45RA+ naive T cells. This clonotype was sampled from a human donor in good health. Some libraries in this study had Jurkat cell RNA spiked in. The DNA for the CDR3 is TGTGCCAGCAGTTCGGGACAGGGTTCCCTCTACGAGCGGTACTTC. Protein: CASSSGQGSLYERYF.